This TCR beta chain emerged from a study of vaccination and CD4 T cells after COVID-19. Whole-study context: Convalescent donors totaled six males and four females, including two who were Hispanic. The study collected post-vaccine samples a median roughly 71 days after dose two, with a range of 14 to 241. Convalescent patients gave post-COVID blood a median around 91 days post-diagnosis, range 35 to 161. Whole-study findings and limits: Median reactive clonotypes, those recognizing SARS-CoV-2, rose from around 20 to 38, not significantly.

Time point denoted: late sampling 161 to 241 days after vaccination in three convalescent patients. CDR3 length: 17 amino acids. V was pared by 1 base and J by 0 bases, with 16 bases between. Germline lookup yields CDR1 DFQATT and CDR2 SNEGSKA (reference sequence). This clonotype was found a few times. Its antigen is as yet unknown. TCRdb re-analysed the PCR reads in MiXCR, keeping a single row per CDR3 protein. Here the sample spans some 27,000 distinct CDR3 sequences, over 40% being singletons. The V and J genes are TRBV20-1 and TRBJ1-5; D possibly corresponds to TRBD1 (5 bases). This specimen was CD4+ T cells from blood, taken about 7 months after SARS-CoV-2 vaccination. This sequence was found in a human donor who had recovered from COVID-19. The CDR3 is CSARADSSPYSNQPQHF. DNA for the CDR3: TGCAGTGCTAGAGCTGACAGCAGCCCTTATAGCAATCAGCCCCAGCATTTT.